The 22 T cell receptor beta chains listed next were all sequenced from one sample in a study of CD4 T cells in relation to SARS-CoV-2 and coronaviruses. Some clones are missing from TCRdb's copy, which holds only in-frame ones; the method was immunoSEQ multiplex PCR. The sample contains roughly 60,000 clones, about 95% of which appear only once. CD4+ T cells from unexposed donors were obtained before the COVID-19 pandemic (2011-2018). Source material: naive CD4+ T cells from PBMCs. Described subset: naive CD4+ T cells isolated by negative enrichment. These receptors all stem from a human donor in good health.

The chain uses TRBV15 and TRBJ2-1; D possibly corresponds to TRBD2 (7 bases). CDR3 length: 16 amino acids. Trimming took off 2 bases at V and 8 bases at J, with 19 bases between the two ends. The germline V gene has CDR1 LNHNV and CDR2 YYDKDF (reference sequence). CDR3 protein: CATSRPRGGGWHEQFF. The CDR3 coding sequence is TGTGCCACCAGCAGACCTCGAGGGGGGGGGTGGCATGAGCAGTTCTTC. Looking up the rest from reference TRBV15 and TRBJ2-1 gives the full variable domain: DAMVIQNPRYQVTQFGKPVTLSCSQTLNHNVMYWYQQKSSQAPKLLFHYYDKDFNNEADTPDNFQSRRPNTSFCFLDIRSPGLGDTAMYLCATSRPRGGGWHEQFFGPGTRLTVL.

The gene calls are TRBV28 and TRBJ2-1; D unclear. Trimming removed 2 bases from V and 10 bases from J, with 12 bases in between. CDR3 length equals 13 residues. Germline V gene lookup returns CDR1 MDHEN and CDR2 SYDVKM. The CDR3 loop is CASSLNPDREQFF. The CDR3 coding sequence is TGTGCCAGCAGTTTAAATCCCGATAGAGAGCAGTTCTTC. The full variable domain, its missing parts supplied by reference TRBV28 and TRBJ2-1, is DVKVTQSSRYLVKRTGEKVFLECVQDMDHENMFWYRQDPGLGLRLIYFSYDVKMKEKGDIPEGYSVSREKKERFSLILESASTNQTSMYLCASSLNPDREQFFGPGTRLTVL.

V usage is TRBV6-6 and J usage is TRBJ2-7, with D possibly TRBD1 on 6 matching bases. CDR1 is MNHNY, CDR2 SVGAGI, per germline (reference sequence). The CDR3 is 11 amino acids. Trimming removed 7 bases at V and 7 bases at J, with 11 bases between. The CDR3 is CASKDRWEQYF. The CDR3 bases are TGTGCCAGCAAAGACAGGTGGGAGCAGTACTTC.

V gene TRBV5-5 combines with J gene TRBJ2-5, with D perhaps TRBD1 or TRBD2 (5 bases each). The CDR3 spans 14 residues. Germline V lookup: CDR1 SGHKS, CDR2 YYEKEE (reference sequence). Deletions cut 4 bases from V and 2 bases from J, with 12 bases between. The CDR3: CASSLGTVQETQYF. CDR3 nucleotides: TGTGCCAGCAGCCTCGGGACGGTTCAAGAGACCCAGTACTTC. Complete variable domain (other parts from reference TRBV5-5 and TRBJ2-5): DAGVTQSPTHLIKTRGQQVTLRCSPISGHKSVSWYQQVLGQGPQFIFQYYEKEERGRGNFPDRFSARQFPNYSSELNVNALLLGDSALYLCASSLGTVQETQYFGPGTRLLVL.

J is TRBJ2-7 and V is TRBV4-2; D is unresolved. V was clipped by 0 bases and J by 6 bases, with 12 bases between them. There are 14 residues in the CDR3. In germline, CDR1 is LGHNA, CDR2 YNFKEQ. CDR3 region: CASSQDRRNLEQYF. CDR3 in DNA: TGTGCCAGCAGCCAAGATAGGCGGAACCTCGAGCAGTACTTC.

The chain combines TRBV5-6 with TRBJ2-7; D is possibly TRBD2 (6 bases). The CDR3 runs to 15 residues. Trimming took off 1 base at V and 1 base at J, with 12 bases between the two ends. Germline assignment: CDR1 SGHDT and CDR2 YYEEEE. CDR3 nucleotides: TGTGCCAGCAGCTTGAGGAGGGCCGTATCCTACGAGCAGTACTTC. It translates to CASSLRRAVSYEQYF.

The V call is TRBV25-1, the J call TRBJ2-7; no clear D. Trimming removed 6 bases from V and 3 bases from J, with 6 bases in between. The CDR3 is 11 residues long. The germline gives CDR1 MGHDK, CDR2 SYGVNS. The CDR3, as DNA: TGTGCCAGCAGCTCAAACTACGAGCAGTACTTC. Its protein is CASSSNYEQYF.

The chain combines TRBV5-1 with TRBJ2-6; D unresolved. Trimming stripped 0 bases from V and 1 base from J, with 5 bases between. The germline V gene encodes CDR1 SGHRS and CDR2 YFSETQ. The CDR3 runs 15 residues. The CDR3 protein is CASSLDGSGANVLTF. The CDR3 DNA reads TGCGCCAGCAGCTTGGACGGTTCTGGGGCCAACGTCCTGACTTTC. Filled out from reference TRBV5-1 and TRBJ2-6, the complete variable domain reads KAGVTQTPRYLIKTRGQQVTLSCSPISGHRSVSWYQQTPGQGLQFLFEYFSETQRNKGNFPGRFSGRQFSNSRSEMNVSTLELGDSALYLCASSLDGSGANVLTFGAGSRLTVL.

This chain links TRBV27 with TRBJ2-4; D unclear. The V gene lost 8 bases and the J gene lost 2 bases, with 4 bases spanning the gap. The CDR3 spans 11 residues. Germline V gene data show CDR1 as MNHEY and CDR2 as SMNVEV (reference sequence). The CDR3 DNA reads TGTGCCAGCGTCCCCAAAAACATTCAGTACTTC. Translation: CASVPKNIQYF.

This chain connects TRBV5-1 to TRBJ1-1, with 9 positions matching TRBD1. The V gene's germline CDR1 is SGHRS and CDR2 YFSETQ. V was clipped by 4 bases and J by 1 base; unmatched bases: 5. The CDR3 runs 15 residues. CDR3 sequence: CASSVSGQGNTEAFF. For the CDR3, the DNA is TGCGCCAGCAGCGTGTCGGGACAGGGGAACACTGAAGCTTTCTTT. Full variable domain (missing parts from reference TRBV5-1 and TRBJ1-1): KAGVTQTPRYLIKTRGQQVTLSCSPISGHRSVSWYQQTPGQGLQFLFEYFSETQRNKGNFPGRFSGRQFSNSRSEMNVSTLELGDSALYLCASSVSGQGNTEAFFGQGTRLTVV.

The CDR3 loop is CASSGIGGGVDYGYTF. The CDR3 nucleotides read TGTGCCAGCAGTGGGATAGGAGGGGGGGTGGACTATGGCTACACCTTC. This chain connects TRBV25-1 to TRBJ1-2, with a weak D call TRBD1 (6 bases). Germline lookup yields CDR1 MGHDK and CDR2 SYGVNS. V lost 4 bases and J lost 3, with 18 bases in between. CDR3 size: 16 residues.

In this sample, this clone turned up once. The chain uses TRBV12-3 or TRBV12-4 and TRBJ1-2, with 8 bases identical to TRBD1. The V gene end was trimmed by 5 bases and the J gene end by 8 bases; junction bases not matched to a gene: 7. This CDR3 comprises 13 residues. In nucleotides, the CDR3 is TGTGCCAGCAGTCCCCGACAGGGGCGCGGCTACACCTTC. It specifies CASSPRQGRGYTF.

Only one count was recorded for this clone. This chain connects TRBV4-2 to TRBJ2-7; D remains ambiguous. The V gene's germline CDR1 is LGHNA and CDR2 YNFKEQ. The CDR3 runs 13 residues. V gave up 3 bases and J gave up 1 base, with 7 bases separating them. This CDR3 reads CASSQEVSYEQYF. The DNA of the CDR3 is TGTGCCAGCAGCCAGGAAGTGTCCTACGAGCAGTACTTC.

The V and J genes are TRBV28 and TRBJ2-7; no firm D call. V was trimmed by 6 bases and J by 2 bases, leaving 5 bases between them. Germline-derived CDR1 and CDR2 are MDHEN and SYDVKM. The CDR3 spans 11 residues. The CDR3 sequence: CASRSAYEQYF. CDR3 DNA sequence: TGTGCCAGCAGAAGCGCCTACGAGCAGTACTTC. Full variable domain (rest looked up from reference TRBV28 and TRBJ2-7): DVKVTQSSRYLVKRTGEKVFLECVQDMDHENMFWYRQDPGLGLRLIYFSYDVKMKEKGDIPEGYSVSREKKERFSLILESASTNQTSMYLCASRSAYEQYFGPGTRLTVT.

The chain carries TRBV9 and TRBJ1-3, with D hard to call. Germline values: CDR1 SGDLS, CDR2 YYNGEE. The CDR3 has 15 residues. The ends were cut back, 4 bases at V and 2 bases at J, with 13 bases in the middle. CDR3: CASSPGGRAGNTIYF. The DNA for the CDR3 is TGTGCCAGCAGCCCCGGCGGACGGGCTGGAAACACCATATATTTT.

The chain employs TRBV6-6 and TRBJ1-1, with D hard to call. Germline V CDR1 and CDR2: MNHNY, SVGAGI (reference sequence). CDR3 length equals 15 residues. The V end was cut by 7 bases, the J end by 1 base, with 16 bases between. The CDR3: CASTLGGSSNTEAFF. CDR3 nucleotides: TGTGCCAGCACCCTCGGCGGCAGCTCGAACACTGAAGCTTTCTTT.

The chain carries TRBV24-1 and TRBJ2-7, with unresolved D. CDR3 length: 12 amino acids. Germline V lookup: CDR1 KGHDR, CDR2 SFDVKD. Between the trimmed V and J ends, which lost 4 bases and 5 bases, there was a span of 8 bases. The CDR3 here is CATSDPFDEQYF. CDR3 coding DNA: TGTGCCACCAGTGACCCATTCGACGAGCAGTACTTC.

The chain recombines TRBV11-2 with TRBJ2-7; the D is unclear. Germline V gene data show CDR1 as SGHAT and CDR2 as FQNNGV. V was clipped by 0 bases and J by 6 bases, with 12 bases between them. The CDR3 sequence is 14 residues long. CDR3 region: CASSLDPPPSEQYF. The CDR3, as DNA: TGTGCCAGCAGCTTAGATCCGCCCCCGAGCGAGCAGTACTTC.

The CDR3 DNA is TGTGCCAGCAGCCGAGGGTCTGGGACTAGTCTAAACACGCAGTATTTT. This encodes CASSRGSGTSLNTQYF. The gene calls are TRBV3-1 (or the pseudogene TRBV3-2) and TRBJ2-3; 8 bases fit TRBD2. The CDR3 has 16 amino acids. Germline values: CDR1 LGHDT, CDR2 YNNKEL (reference sequence). The ends lost 4 bases at V and 9 bases at J; junction bases unmatched: 15.

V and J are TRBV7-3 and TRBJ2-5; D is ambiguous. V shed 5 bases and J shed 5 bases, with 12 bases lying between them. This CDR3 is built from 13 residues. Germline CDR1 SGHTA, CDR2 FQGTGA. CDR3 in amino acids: CASSPLVGETQYF. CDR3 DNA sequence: TGTGCCAGCAGCCCGCTGGTTGGGGAGACCCAGTACTTC.

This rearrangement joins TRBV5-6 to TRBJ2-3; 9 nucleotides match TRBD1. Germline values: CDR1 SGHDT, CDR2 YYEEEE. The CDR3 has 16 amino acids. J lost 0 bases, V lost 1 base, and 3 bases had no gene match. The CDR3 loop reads CASSLPGQGSTDTQYF. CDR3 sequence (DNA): TGTGCCAGCAGCTTGCCGGGACAGGGAAGCACAGATACGCAGTATTTT.

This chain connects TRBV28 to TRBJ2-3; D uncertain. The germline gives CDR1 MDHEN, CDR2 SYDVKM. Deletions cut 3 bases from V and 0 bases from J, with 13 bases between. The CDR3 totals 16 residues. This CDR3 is CASSLPFGSSTDTQYF. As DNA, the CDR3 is TGTGCCAGCAGTTTGCCCTTTGGTAGTAGCACAGATACGCAGTATTTT.